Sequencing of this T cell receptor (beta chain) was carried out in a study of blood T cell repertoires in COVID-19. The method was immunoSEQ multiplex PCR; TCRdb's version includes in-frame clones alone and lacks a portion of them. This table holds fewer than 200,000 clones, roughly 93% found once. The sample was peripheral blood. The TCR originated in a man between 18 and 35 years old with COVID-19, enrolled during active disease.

The DNA of the CDR3 is TGCGCCAGCAGCTCCGGGACAGGGGGATACAATGAGCAGTTCTTC. It translates to CASSSGTGGYNEQFF. The V gene is TRBV5-1, the J gene TRBJ2-1; 11 nucleotides align to TRBD1. Trimming took 3 bases from V and 4 from J; bases not matched to a gene: 3. This CDR3 comprises 15 residues. Germline CDR1 and CDR2: SGHRS and YFSETQ. The full variable domain, with the rest looked up from reference TRBV5-1 and TRBJ2-1, is KAGVTQTPRYLIKTRGQQVTLSCSPISGHRSVSWYQQTPGQGLQFLFEYFSETQRNKGNFPGRFSGRQFSNSRSEMNVSTLELGDSALYLCASSSGTGGYNEQFFGPGTRLTVL.